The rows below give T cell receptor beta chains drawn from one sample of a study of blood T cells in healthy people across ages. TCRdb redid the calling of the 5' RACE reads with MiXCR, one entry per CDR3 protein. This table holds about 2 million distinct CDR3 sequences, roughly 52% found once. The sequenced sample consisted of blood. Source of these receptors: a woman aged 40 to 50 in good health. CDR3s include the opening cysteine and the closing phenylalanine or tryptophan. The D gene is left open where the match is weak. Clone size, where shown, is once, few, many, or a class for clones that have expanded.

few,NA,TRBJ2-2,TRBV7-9,TGTGCCAGCAGTCAAGGGGGAACCGGGGAGCTGTTTTTT,CASSQGGTGELFF
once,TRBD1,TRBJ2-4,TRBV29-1,TGCAGCGCCCAACAGGGGGCCTTTAGGAACATTCAGTACTTC,CSAQQGAFRNIQYF
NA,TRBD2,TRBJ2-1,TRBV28,TGTGCCAGCAGTTTCTCTGTAGCGGGGGGGCCGTTGAATGAGCAGTTCTTC,CASSFSVAGGPLNEQFF
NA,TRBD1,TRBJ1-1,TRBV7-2,TGTGCCAGCAGCTTAGCGCCAGGGGGTGGAGCTTTCTTT,CASSLAPGGGAFF
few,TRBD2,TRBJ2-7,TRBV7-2,TGTGCCAGCAGCCAGAGCGGGGATGTGCAGTACTTC,CASSQSGDVQYF
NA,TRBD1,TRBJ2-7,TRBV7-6,TGTGCCAGCAGCGCCAGGACAGGGTTCGACGAGCAGTACTTC,CASSARTGFDEQYF
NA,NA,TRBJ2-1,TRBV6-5,TGTGCCAGCACTGACGGAGCAGGGAACAATGAGCAGTTCTTC,CASTDGAGNNEQFF
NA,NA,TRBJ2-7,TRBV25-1,TGTGCCAGCAGTGAAGTAAACTACGAGCAGTACTTC,CASSEVNYEQYF
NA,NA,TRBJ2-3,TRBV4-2,TGTGCCAGCAGACACGTGACGGGAGTGGTAGGCACAGATACGCAGTATTTT,CASRHVTGVVGTDTQYF
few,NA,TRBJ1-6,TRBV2,TGTGCCAGCAGTAACGACGGAAATTCACCCCTCCACTTT,CASSNDGNSPLHF
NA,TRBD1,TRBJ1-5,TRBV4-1,TGCGCCAGCAGCCACGGGCAGGGGGGGAATCAGCCCCAGCATTTT,CASSHGQGGNQPQHF
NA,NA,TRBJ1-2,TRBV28,TGTGCCAGCACCTCGGCCCTCACGAGTGGCTACACCTTC,CASTSALTSGYTF
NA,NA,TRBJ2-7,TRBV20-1,TGCAGTGCTAGGAGGCAGTCTATCTCCTACGAGCAGTACTTC,CSARRQSISYEQYF
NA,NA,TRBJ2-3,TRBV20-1,TGCAGTGCTACGGGATTCACGGGCACAGATACGCAGTATTTT,CSATGFTGTDTQYF
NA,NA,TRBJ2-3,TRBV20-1,TGCAGTGCTGCGCCCCAGCTGAGTAGGGGAGCCTCCACAGATACGCAGTATTTT,CSAAPQLSRGASTDTQYF
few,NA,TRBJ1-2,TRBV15,TGTGCCACCAGCAAGACAGCTAACTATGGCTACACCTTC,CATSKTANYGYTF
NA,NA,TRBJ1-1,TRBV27,TGTGCCAGCAGTTTTGCAACCATGAACACTGAAGCTTTCTTT,CASSFATMNTEAFF
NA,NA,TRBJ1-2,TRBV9,TGTGCCAGCAGCGAACCCTGGGGGGGACGGACCTCTTATGGCTACACCTTC,CASSEPWGGRTSYGYTF
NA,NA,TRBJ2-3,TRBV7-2,TGTGCCAGCAGCTTCGTCGGGGGAGCAGAGGATACGCAGTATTTT,CASSFVGGAEDTQYF
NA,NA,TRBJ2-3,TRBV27,TGTACCAGCAGTTTACCCGGGGGACGCACAGATACGCAGTATTTT,CTSSLPGGRTDTQYF
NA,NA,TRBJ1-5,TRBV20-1,TGCAGTGCTAGCCCCCTCGGGGTTGGGAATCAGCCCCAGCATTTT,CSASPLGVGNQPQHF
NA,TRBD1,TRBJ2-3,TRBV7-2,TGTGCCAGCAGCACCCGGACAGGGGGCGCAGATACGCAGTATTTT,CASSTRTGGADTQYF
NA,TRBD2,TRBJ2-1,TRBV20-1,TGCAGTGCTCCGCTCGGGACTAGATTGTCAGGGGAGCAGTTCTTC,CSAPLGTRLSGEQFF
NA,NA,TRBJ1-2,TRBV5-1,TGCGCCAGCAGCTTGGCCGGTGGGGGGCATGGCTACACCTTC,CASSLAGGGHGYTF
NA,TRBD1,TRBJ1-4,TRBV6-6,TGTGCCAGCAGTCAACCAACAGGGGACGAAAAACTGTTTTTT,CASSQPTGDEKLFF
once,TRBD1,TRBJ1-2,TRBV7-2,TGTGCCAGCAGATCAGGACAGGCTTATGGCTACACCTTC,CASRSGQAYGYTF
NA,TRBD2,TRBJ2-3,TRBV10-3,TGTGCCATCAGCTATACAGCGGGGGAAGGAGATACGCAGTATTTT,CAISYTAGEGDTQYF
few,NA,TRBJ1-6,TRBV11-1,TGTGCCAGCAGCTCAGGGGATAATTCACCCCTCCACTTT,CASSSGDNSPLHF
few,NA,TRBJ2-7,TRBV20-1,TGCAGTGCTCGAGGGGACCTCTCCTACGAGCAGTACTTC,CSARGDLSYEQYF
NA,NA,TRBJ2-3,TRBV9,TGTGCCAGCAGCGGTAGCGGCGATACGCAGTATTTT,CASSGSGDTQYF
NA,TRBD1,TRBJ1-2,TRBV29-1,TGCAGCGTGACAGACAGGGGGGTCTATGGCTACACCTTC,CSVTDRGVYGYTF
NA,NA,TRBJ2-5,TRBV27,TGTGCCAGCAGTTTATTGCCGGGGGAGGCCCAGTACTTC,CASSLLPGEAQYF